A single sample gave rise to the 9 T cell receptor beta chains below, sequenced in a study of T cells in Graves' hyperthyroidism and ophthalmopathy. RNA transcripts gave rise to amplified TCR beta CDR3 regions. Initially, a first-round RT-PCR of the TCR CDR3 employed the HTBI primer set. TCRdb re-analysed the multiplex PCR reads in MiXCR, keeping a single row per CDR3 protein. The sample shows around 350,000 distinct CDR3 sequences, about 20% of them seen only once. Sequenced: blood. The receptors come from a woman between 18 and 29 years old with Graves' hyperthyroidism.

This chain links TRBV20-1 with TRBJ2-5; a weak D match, TRBD1 (7 bases). Trimming removed 0 bases at V and 7 bases at J, with 24 bases between. There are 17 residues in the CDR3. Looked up from germline, CDR1 is DFQATT and CDR2 is SNEGSKA (reference sequence). CDR3 loop: CSARDSGGQLSFGTQYF. CDR3 bases: TGCAGTGCTAGAGATTCCGGGGGACAGCTATCCTTTGGGACCCAGTACTTC.

Ten or more counts support this clonotype. V is TRBV7-8 and J is TRBJ1-3; 8 bases line up with TRBD1. Trimming cost V 5 bases and J 2 bases; bases outside gene matches: 5. The CDR3 loop spans 15 amino acids. CDR1 and CDR2 from the germline V gene are SGHVS and FQNEAQ. In nucleotides, the CDR3 is TGTGCCAGCAGCGAGGACAGGGACACTGGAAACACCATATATTTT. Its protein product is CASSEDRDTGNTIYF.

This clonotype was observed many times. CDR3 DNA: TGCAGCGTTGGGCAGGCGGACGGCTACACCTTC. It codes for CSVGQADGYTF. V is TRBV29-1 and J is TRBJ1-2; D uncertain. Germline V lookup: CDR1 SQVTM, CDR2 ANQGSEA. Trimming removed 4 bases from V and 8 bases from J, with 11 bases in between. The CDR3 is 11 residues long.

This clonotype has a count of ten or more. This chain uses TRBV29-1 with TRBJ1-1; D not certain. V was shortened by 3 bases and J by 1 base, with 9 bases between the two germline ends. Germline values: CDR1 SQVTM, CDR2 ANQGSEA. This CDR3 has 13 amino acids. The CDR3 DNA reads as TGCAGCGTTGAGCGACGGAAGAACACTGAAGCTTTCTTT. It is translated as CSVERRKNTEAFF.

This chain uses TRBV6-5 with TRBJ1-2; D possibly corresponds to TRBD1 (5 bases). Trimming removed 0 bases at V and 10 bases at J, with 12 bases between. The CDR3 loop spans 13 amino acids. Germline values: CDR1 MNHEY, CDR2 SVGAGI. DNA of the CDR3: TGTGCCAGCAGTTACTCGACAGTGCAGGTCTACACCTTC. It yields the protein CASSYSTVQVYTF.

This clonotype was recorded at least ten times. This rearrangement joins TRBV18 to TRBJ1-2; tentative D call: TRBD1 (5 bases). CDR3 size: 14 residues. The germline CDR1 and CDR2 sequences are KGHSH and LQKENI. The V gene lost 3 bases and the J gene lost 3 bases, with 11 bases spanning the gap. The CDR3 reads CASSPRGRYYGYTF. CDR3 sequence (DNA): TGTGCCAGCTCACCGCGGGGCAGATACTATGGCTACACCTTC.

The chain recombines TRBV19 with TRBJ1-2; D remains ambiguous. The CDR3 is made up of 13 amino acids. Germline V CDR1 and CDR2: LNHDA, SQIVND (reference sequence). Trimming left V 9 bases short and J 7 bases short, with 18 bases between. The CDR3 protein is CASSYSPSSGYTF. The CDR3 nucleotides are TGTGCCAGCAGTTACTCGCCCAGCAGTGGCTACACCTTC.

This clonotype was found many times. The CDR3 DNA reads TGCAGCGTTGAAGATCAATTGGATAGTGAAGCTTTCTTT. It is translated as CSVEDQLDSEAFF. The genes are TRBV29-1 and TRBJ1-1; D is ambiguous. Germline values: CDR1 SQVTM, CDR2 ANQGSEA. The CDR3 has 13 residues. V dropped 0 bases and J dropped 7 bases, with 12 bases sitting between them.

This clonotype was detected many times. This chain joins TRBV28 and TRBJ1-1; D is undetermined. Trimming cost V 5 bases and J 10 bases, with 17 bases left between them. The germline CDR1 and CDR2 sequences are MDHEN and SYDVKM. This CDR3 is built from 13 residues. CDR3 coding DNA: TGTGCCAGCAGTCTAACCTTGAGGGAGGCAGCTTTCTTT. Amino acid sequence: CASSLTLREAAFF.